This entry lists 7 T cell receptor beta chains sequenced from one sample in a study of shared clonotypes between healthy human individuals. Sequencing was performed with immunoSEQ multiplex PCR; in TCRdb, only in-frame clones are kept and a portion is missing. The sample includes 2 million to 3 million clones, roughly 93% of them seen just once. The source material was naive CD4+ T cells from PBMCs. Subset defined: CD45RA+ positively selected. Receptor source: a man between 18 and 35 years old in good health. Some clones in this sample may be carry-over from other donors' samples.

This chain uses TRBV10-2 with TRBJ2-1; 8 bases align to TRBD2. Germline V gene data show CDR1 as WSHSY and CDR2 as SAAADI. The J segment lost 5 bases and the V segment lost 2 bases, leaving 8 bases of the junction unmatched. The CDR3 covers 16 residues. The DNA of the CDR3 is TGCGCCAGCAGTGAGGCTGACGGGAGGGCGAACAATGAGCAGTTCTTC. As protein: CASSEADGRANNEQFF.

The V call is TRBV30, the J call TRBJ2-3; D is unresolved. Germline CDR1 reads GTSNPN; CDR2 reads SVGIG (reference sequence). The germline V and J ends were trimmed by 3 bases and 1 base, with 11 bases remaining between them. The CDR3 extends over 14 amino acids. CDR3 region: CAWSPPFGTDTQYF. CDR3 DNA sequence: TGTGCCTGGAGCCCCCCGTTTGGCACAGATACGCAGTATTTT.

The V call is TRBV11-2, the J call TRBJ2-3; 8 bases fit TRBD2. This CDR3 has 16 amino acids. With V trimmed by 1 base and J by 1 base, 4 bases remained unmatched. Germline V CDR1 and CDR2: SGHAT, FQNNGV. The chain's CDR3 is CASSLAVSGGTDTQYF. The CDR3 DNA sequence: TGTGCCAGCAGCTTAGCGGTTAGCGGGGGCACAGATACGCAGTATTTT.

The rearrangement links TRBV5-1 to TRBJ1-2, with a tentative D call TRBD1 (6 bases). CDR1 and CDR2 from the germline V gene are SGHRS and YFSETQ. V lost 0 bases and J lost 2, with 14 bases in between. The CDR3 consists of 16 residues. CDR3 DNA: TGCGCCAGCAGCTTGGATCTCTACACAGGGAACTATGGCTACACCTTC. This codes for CASSLDLYTGNYGYTF.

The rearrangement links TRBV6-5 to TRBJ2-7; possible D gene TRBD2, 5 bases. The V gene's germline CDR1 is MNHEY and CDR2 SVGAGI. With 7 bases removed from V and 5 bases from J, the gap between germline ends came to 9 bases. This CDR3 is built from 11 residues. The CDR3 reads CASKRRNEQYF. In DNA, the CDR3 is TGTGCCAGCAAGCGGAGGAACGAGCAGTACTTC.

This clone was seen just once. This sequence joins TRBV7-9 and TRBJ1-1; D remains ambiguous. Germline V gene lookup returns CDR1 SEHNR and CDR2 FQNEAQ (reference sequence). The CDR3 runs 13 residues. V was trimmed by 2 bases and J by 1 base, leaving 5 bases between them. The CDR3 DNA is TGTGCCAGCAGCTTAACGAGGAACACTGAAGCTTTCTTT. Residues: CASSLTRNTEAFF.

The chain joins TRBV28 to TRBJ1-2; perhaps TRBD1 as D (5 bases). From germline, CDR1 is MDHEN and CDR2 SYDVKM. Deletions cut 3 bases from V and 6 bases from J, with 20 bases between. This CDR3 comprises 16 residues. The DNA for the CDR3 is TGTGCCAGCAGTTTTTGGGAAGATGGGGCTTCTGATGGCTACACCTTC. Translating gives CASSFWEDGASDGYTF.